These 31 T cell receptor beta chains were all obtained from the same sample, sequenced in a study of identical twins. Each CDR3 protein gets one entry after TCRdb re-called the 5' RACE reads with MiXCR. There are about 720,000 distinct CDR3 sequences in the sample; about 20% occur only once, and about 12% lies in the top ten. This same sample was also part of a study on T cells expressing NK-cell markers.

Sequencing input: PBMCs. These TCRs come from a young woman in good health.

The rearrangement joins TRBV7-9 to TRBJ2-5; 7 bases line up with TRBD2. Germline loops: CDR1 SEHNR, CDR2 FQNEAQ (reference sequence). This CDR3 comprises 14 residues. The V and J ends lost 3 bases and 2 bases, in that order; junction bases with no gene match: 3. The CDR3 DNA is TGTGCCAGCAGCTTGTCTAGCGGACAAGAGACCCAGTACTTC. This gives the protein CASSLSSGQETQYF.

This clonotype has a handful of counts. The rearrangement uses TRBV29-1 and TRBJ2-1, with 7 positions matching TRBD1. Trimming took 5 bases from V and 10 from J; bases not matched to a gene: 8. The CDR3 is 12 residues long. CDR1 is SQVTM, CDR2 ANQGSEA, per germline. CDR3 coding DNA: TGCAGCGTTAGGAAGGGGGCAGCCGAGCAGTTCTTC. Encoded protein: CSVRKGAAEQFF.

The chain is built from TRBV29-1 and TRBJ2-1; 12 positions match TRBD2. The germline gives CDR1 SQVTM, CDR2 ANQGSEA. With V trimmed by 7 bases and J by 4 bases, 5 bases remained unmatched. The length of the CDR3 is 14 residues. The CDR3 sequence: CSAAGLAGYNEQFF. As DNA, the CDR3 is TGCAGCGCCGCTGGACTAGCGGGGTACAATGAGCAGTTCTTC.

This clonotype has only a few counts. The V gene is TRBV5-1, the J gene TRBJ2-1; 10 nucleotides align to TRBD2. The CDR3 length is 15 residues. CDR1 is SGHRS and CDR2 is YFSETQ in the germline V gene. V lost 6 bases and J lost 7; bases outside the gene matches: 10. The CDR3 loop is CASTISGLAHNEQFF. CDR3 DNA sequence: TGCGCCAGCACTATCTCGGGACTAGCGCATAATGAGCAGTTCTTC.

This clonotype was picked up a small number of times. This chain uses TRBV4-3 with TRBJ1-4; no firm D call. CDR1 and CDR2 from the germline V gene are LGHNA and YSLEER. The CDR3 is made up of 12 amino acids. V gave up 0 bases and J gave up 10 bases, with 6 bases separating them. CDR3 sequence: CASSQDSGKLFF. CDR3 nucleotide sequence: TGCGCCAGCAGCCAAGATTCGGGAAAACTGTTTTTT.

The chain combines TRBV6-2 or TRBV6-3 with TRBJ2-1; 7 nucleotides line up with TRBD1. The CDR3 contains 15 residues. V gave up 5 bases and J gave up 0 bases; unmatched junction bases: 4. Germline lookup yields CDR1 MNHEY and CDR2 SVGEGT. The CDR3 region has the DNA TGTGCCAGCAGTAGGGGGCCTTACTCCTACAATGAGCAGTTCTTC. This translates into CASSRGPYSYNEQFF.

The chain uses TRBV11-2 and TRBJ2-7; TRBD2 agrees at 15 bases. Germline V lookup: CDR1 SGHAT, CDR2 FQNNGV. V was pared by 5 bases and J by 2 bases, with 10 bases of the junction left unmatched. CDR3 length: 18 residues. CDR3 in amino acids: CASSTRTSGREFPYEQYF. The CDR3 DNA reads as TGTGCCAGCAGCACTAGGACTAGCGGGAGGGAGTTCCCCTACGAGCAGTACTTC.

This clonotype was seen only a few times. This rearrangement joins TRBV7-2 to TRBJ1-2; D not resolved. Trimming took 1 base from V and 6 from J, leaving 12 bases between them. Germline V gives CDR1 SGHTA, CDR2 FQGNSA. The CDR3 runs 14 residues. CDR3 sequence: CASSLVEGVHGYTF. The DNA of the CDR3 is TGTGCCAGCAGCTTAGTCGAGGGTGTTCATGGCTACACCTTC.

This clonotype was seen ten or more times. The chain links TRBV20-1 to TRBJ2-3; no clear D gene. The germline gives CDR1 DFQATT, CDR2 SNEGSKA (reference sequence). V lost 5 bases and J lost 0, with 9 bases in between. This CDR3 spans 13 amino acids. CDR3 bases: TGCAGTGCTCCGACTTGGAGCACAGATACGCAGTATTTT. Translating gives CSAPTWSTDTQYF.

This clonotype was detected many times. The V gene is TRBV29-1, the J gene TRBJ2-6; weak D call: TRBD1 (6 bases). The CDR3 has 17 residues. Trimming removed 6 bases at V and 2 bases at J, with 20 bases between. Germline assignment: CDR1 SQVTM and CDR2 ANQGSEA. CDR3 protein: CSVHMDRSYPGANVLTF. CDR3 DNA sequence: TGCAGCGTGCATATGGACAGAAGCTACCCTGGGGCCAACGTCCTGACTTTC.

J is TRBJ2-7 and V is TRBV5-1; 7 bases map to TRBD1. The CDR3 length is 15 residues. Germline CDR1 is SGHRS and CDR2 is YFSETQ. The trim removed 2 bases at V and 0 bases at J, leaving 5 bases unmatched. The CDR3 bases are TGCGCCAGCAGCTTCGTGACAGGGAGCTCCTACGAGCAGTACTTC. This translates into CASSFVTGSSYEQYF.

The CDR3 DNA sequence: TGCAGTGCTAGAGATCAGAAGCGGGACACAGATACGCAGTATTTT. It codes for CSARDQKRDTDTQYF. This chain uses TRBV20-1 with TRBJ2-3, with 7 bases matching TRBD2. The V and J ends lost 0 bases and 2 bases, in that order; junction bases with no gene match: 5. Germline-derived CDR1 and CDR2 are DFQATT and SNEGSKA (reference sequence). This CDR3 region has 15 residues.

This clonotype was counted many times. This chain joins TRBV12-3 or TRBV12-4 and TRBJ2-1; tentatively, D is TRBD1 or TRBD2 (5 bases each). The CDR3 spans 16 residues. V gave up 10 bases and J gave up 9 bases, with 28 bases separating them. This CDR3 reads CATSGGDAPVMGEQFF. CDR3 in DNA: TGTGCCACCTCTGGGGGAGATGCCCCCGTGATGGGTGAGCAGTTCTTC.

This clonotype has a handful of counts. This CDR3 is CASARTGNDSPLHF. DNA for the CDR3: TGTGCCAGCGCTAGAACAGGGAACGATTCACCCCTCCACTTT. The chain is built from TRBV6-1 and TRBJ1-6, with TRBD1 as a possible D gene (6 bases). Trimming stripped 8 bases from V and 8 bases from J, with 16 bases between. Germline lookup yields CDR1 MNHNS and CDR2 SASEGT. CDR3 length: 14 residues.

CDR3: CSARMGQWEKLFF. CDR3 nucleotide sequence: TGCAGTGCTAGGATGGGGCAGTGGGAAAAACTGTTTTTT. This chain uses TRBV20-1 with TRBJ1-4; TRBD1 is a possible D gene (5 bases). Per germline, CDR1 DFQATT and CDR2 SNEGSKA (reference sequence). V lost 3 bases to trimming and J lost 8 bases, with 13 bases between them. This CDR3 spans 13 amino acids.

CDR3 sequence reads: CASRRGGPGADSEQFF. In DNA, the CDR3 is TGTGCCAGCAGGCGGGGGGGGCCAGGGGCTGATTCTGAGCAGTTCTTC. V usage is TRBV4-2 and J usage is TRBJ2-1, with 9 bases lining up with TRBD2. Looked up from germline, CDR1 is LGHNA and CDR2 is YNFKEQ. J gave up 9 bases and V 6 bases, and 15 bases lay outside the gene matches. This CDR3 has 16 amino acids.

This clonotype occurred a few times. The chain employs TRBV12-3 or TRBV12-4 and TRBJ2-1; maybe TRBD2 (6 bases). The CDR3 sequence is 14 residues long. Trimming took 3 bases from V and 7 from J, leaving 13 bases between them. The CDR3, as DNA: TGTGCCAGCAGTTTTCGGGACTGGGTGAATGAGCAGTTCTTC. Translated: CASSFRDWVNEQFF.

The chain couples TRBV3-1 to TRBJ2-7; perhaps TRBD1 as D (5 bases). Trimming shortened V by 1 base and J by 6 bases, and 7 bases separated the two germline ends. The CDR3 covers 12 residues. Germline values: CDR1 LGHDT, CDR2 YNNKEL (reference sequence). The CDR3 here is CASSQVTAEQYF. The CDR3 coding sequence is TGTGCCAGCAGCCAAGTGACAGCCGAGCAGTACTTC.

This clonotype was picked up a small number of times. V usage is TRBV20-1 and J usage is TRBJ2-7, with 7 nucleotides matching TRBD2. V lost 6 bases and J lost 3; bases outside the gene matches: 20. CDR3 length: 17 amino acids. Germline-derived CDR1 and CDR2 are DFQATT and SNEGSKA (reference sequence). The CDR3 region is CSASPAGVWGGDYEQYF. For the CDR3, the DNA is TGCAGTGCCAGCCCCGCGGGGGTTTGGGGGGGTGACTACGAGCAGTACTTC.

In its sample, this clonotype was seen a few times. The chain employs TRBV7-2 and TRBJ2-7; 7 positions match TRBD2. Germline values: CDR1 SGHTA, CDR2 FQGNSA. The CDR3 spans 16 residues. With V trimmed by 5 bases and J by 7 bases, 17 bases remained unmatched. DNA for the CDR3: TGTGCCAGCAGCGAGTCCCGGGGACTAAAAGGAATTGAGCAGTACTTC. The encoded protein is CASSESRGLKGIEQYF.

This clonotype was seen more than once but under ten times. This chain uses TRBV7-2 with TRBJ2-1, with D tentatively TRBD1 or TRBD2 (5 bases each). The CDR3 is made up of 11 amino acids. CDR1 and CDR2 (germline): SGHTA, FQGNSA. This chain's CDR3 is CAIATRGEQFF. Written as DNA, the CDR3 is TGTGCTATCGCAACTAGGGGTGAGCAGTTCTTC. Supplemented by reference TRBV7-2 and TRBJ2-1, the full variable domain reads GAGVSQSPSNKVTEKGKDVELRCDPISGHTALYWYRQSLGQGLEFLIYFQGNSAPDKSGLPSDRFSAERTGGSVSTLTIQRTQQEDSAVYLCAIATRGEQFFGPGTRLTVL.

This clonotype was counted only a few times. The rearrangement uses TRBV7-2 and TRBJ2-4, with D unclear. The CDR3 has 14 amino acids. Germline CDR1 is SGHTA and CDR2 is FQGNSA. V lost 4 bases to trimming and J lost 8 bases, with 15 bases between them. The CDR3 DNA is TGTGCCAGCAGCTCCAACCGGGCCTCGGACATTCAGTACTTC. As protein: CASSSNRASDIQYF.

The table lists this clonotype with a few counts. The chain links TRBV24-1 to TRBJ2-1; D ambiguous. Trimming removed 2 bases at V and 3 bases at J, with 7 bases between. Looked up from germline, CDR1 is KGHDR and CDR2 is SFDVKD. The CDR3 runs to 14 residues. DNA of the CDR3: TGTGCCACCAGTGATTCCAACAGCTACAATGAGCAGTTCTTC. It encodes CATSDSNSYNEQFF.

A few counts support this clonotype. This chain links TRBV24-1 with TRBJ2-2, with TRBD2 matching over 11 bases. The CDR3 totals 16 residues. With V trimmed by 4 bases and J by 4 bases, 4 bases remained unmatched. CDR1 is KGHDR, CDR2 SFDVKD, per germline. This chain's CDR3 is CATSDHSGGVTGELFF. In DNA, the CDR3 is TGTGCCACCAGTGACCATAGCGGGGGGGTCACCGGGGAGCTGTTTTTT.

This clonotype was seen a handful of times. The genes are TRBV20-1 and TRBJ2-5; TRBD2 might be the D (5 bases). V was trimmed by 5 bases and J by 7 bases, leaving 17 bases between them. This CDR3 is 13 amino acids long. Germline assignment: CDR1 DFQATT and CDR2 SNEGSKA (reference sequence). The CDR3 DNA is TGCAGTGCTCTTGAATCGGGGAAAGGGACCCAGTACTTC. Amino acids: CSALESGKGTQYF.

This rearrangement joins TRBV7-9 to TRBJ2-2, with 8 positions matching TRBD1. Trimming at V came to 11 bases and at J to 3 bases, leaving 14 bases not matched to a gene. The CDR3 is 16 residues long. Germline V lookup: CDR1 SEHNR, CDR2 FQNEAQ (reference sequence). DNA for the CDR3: TGTGCCGGCGGACAGGGAAACTTTCGGGACACCGGGGAGCTGTTTTTT. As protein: CAGGQGNFRDTGELFF. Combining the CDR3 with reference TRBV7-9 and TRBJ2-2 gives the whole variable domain DTGVSQNPRHKITKRGQNVTFRCDPISEHNRLYWYRQTLGQGPEFLTYFQNEAQLEKSRLLSDRFSAERPKGSFSTLEIQRTEQGDSAMYLCAGGQGNFRDTGELFFGEGSRLTVL.

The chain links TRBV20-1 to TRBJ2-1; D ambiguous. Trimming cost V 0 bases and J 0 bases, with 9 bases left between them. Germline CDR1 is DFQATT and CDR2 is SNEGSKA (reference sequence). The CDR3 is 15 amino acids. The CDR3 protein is CSAREADPSYNEQFF. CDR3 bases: TGCAGTGCTAGAGAGGCGGATCCCTCCTACAATGAGCAGTTCTTC.

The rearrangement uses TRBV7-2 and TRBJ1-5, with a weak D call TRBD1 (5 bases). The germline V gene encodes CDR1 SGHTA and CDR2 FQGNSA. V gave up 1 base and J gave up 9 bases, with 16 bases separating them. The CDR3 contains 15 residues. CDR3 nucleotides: TGTGCCAGCAGCTTAGAAAGAGGGGCCTCTCTGCCCCAGCATTTT. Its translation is CASSLERGASLPQHF.

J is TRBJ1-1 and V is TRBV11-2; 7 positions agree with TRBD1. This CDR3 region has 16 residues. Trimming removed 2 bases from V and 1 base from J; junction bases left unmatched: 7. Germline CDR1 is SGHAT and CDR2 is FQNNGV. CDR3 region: CASSLLLQGTNTEAFF. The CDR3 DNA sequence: TGTGCCAGCAGCTTATTGCTACAGGGGACGAACACTGAAGCTTTCTTT.

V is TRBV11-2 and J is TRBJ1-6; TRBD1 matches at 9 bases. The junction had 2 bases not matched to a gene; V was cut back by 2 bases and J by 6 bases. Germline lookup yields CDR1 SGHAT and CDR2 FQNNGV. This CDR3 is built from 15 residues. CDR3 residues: CASSLQDRGNSPLHF. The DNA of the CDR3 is TGTGCCAGCAGCTTACAGGACAGGGGTAATTCACCCCTCCACTTT.

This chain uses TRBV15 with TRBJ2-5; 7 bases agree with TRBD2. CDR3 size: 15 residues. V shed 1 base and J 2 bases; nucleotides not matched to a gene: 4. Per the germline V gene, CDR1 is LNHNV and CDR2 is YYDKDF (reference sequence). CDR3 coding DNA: TGTGCCACCAGCAGAGCGGGGGGACTTCAAGAGACCCAGTACTTC. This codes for CATSRAGGLQETQYF.